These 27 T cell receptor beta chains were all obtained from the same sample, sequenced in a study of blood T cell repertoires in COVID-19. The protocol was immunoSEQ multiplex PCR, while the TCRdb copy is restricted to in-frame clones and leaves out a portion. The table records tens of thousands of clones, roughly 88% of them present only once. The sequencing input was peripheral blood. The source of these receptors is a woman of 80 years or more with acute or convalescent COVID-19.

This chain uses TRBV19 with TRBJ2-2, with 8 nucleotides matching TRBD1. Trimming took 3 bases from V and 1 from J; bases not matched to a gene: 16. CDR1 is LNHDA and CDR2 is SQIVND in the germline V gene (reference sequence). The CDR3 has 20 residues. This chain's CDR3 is CASSMHSGTRTGRNTGELFF. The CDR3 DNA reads TGTGCCAGTAGTATGCATTCCGGGACAAGGACAGGGAGGAACACCGGGGAGCTGTTTTTT.

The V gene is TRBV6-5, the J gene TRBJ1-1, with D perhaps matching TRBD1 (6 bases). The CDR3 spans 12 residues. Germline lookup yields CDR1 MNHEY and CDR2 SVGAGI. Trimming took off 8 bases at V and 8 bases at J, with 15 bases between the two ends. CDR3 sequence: CASGYREIEAFF. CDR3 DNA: TGTGCCAGCGGCTACAGGGAAATAGAAGCTTTCTTT.

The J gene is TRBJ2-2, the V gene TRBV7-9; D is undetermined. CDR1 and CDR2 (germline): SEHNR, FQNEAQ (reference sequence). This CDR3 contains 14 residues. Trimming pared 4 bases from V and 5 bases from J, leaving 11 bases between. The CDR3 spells CASSYLTGTGELFF. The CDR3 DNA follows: TGTGCCAGCAGCTACCTTACGGGTACCGGGGAGCTGTTTTTT.

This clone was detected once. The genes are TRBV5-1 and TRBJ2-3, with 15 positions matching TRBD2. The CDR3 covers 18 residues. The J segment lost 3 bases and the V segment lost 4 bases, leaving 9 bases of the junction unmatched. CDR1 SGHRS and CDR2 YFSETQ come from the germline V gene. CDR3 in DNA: TGCGCCAGCAGCGAAGGACTAGCGGGGGGGATTCAGACAGATACGCAGTATTTT. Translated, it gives CASSEGLAGGIQTDTQYF.

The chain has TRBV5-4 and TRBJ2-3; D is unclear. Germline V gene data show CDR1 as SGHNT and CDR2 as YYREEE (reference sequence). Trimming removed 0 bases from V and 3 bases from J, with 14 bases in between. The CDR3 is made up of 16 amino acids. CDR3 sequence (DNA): TGTGCCAGCAGCTTGGGTGGTAGGCTACTAACAGATACGCAGTATTTT. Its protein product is CASSLGGRLLTDTQYF.

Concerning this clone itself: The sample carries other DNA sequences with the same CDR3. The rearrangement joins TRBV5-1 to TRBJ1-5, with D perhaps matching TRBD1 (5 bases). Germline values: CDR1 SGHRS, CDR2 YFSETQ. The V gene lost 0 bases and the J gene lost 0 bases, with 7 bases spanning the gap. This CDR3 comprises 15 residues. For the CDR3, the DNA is TGCGCCAGCAGCTTGGCCGGGGGTAGCAATCAGCCCCAGCATTTT. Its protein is CASSLAGGSNQPQHF.

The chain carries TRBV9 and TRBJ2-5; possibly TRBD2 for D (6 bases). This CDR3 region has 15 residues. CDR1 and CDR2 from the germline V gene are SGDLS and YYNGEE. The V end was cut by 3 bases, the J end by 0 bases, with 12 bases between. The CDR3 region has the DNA TGTGCCAGCAGCGCCCTGGGACTGTACCAAGAGACCCAGTACTTC. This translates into CASSALGLYQETQYF.

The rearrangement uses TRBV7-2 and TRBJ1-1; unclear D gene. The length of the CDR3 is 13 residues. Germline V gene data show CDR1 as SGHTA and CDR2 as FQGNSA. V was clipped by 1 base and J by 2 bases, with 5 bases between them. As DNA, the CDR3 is TGTGCCAGCAGCTTAGATAGTAACACTGAAGCTTTCTTT. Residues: CASSLDSNTEAFF.

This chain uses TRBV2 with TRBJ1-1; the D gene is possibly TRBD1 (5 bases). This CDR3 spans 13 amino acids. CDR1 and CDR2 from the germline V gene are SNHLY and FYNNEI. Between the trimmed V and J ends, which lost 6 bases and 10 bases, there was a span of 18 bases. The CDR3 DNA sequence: TGTGCCAGCAGCCAGGGTTTTTCGTTCGGAGCTTTCTTT. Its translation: CASSQGFSFGAFF.

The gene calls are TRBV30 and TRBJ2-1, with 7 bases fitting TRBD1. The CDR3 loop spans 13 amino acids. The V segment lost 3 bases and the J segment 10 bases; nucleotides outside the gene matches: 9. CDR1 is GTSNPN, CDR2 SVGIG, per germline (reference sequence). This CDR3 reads CAWSRRQGREQFF. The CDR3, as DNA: TGTGCCTGGAGCCGGAGACAGGGCAGGGAGCAGTTCTTC.

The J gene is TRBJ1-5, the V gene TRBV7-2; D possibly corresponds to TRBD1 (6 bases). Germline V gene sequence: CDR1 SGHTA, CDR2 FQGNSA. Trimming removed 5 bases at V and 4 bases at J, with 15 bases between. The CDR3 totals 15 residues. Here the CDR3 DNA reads TGTGCCAGCAGCCTGTATGGGGGCCCAAATCAGCCCCAGCATTTT. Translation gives CASSLYGGPNQPQHF. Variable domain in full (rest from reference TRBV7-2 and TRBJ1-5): GAGVSQSPSNKVTEKGKDVELRCDPISGHTALYWYRQSLGQGLEFLIYFQGNSAPDKSGLPSDRFSAERTGGSVSTLTIQRTQQEDSAVYLCASSLYGGPNQPQHFGDGTRLSIL.

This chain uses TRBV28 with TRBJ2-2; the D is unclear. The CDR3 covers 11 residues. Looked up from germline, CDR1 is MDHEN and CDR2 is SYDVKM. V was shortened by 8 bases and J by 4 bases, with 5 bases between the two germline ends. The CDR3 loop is CASGLTGELFF. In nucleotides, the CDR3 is TGTGCCAGCGGGCTCACCGGGGAGCTGTTTTTT.

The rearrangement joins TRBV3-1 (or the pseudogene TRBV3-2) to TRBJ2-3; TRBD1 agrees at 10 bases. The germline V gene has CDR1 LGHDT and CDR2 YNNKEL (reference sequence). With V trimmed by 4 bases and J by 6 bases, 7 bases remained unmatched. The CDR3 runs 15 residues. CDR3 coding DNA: TGTGCCAGCAGCCCCGGGACAGGGGTATTTGATACGCAGTATTTT. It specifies CASSPGTGVFDTQYF.

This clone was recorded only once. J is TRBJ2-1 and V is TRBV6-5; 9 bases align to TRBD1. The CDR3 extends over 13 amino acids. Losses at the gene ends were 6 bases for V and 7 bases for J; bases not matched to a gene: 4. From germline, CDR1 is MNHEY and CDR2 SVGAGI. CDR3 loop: CASSGQGWNEQFF. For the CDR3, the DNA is TGTGCCAGCAGCGGACAGGGGTGGAATGAGCAGTTCTTC.

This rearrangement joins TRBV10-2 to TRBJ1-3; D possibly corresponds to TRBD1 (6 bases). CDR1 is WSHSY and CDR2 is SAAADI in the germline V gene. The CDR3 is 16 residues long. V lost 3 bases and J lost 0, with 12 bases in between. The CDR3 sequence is CASSDLDSTSGNTIYF. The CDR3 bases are TGCGCCAGCAGTGATCTGGACAGCACCTCTGGAAACACCATATATTTT.

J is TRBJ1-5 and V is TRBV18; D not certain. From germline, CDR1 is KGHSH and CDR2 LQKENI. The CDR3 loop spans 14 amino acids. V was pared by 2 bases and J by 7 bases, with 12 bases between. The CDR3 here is CASSPSPGDQPQHF. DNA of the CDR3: TGTGCCAGCTCACCAAGCCCGGGAGACCAGCCCCAGCATTTT.

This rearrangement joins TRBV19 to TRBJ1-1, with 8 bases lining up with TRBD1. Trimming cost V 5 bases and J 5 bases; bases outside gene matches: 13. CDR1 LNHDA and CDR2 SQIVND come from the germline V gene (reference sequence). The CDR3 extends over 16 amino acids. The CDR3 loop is CASSAQGGWVGTEAFF. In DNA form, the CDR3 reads TGTGCCAGTAGTGCACAGGGGGGATGGGTGGGGACTGAAGCTTTCTTT.

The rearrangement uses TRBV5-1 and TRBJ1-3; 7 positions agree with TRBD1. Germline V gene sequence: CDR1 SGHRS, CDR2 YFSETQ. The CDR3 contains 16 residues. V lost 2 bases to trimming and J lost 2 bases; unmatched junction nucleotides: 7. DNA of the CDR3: TGCGCCAGCAGCTTAGCCGGGACAGATGCTGGAAACACCATATATTTT. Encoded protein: CASSLAGTDAGNTIYF.

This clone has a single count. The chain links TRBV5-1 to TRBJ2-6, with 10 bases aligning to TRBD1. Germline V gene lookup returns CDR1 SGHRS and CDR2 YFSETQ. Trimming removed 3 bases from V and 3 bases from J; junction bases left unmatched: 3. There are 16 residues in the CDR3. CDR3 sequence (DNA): TGCGCCAGCAGCTGGACAGGGGGTGGTGGGGCCAACGTCCTGACTTTC. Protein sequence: CASSWTGGGGANVLTF.

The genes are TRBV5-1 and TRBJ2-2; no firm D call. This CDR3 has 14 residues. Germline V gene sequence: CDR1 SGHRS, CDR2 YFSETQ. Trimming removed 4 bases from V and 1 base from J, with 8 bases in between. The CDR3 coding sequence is TGCGCCAGCAGCCCTTCGGTGAACACCGGGGAGCTGTTTTTT. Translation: CASSPSVNTGELFF.

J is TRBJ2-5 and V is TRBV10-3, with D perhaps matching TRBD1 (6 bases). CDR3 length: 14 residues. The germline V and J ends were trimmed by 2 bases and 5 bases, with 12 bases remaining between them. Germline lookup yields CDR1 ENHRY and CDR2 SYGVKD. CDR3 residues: CAISEATGFETQYF. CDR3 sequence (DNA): TGTGCCATCAGTGAGGCAACAGGGTTCGAGACCCAGTACTTC.

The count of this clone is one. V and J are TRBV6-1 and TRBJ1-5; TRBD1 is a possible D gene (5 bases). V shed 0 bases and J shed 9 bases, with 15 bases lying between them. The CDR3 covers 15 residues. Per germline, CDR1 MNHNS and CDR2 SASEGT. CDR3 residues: CASSEAGQGGRPQHF. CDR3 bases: TGTGCCAGCAGTGAAGCAGGTCAGGGTGGTCGGCCCCAGCATTTT.

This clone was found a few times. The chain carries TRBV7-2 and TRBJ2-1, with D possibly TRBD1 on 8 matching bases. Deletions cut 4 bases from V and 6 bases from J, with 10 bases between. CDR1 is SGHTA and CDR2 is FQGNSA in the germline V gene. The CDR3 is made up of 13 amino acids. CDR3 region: CASSYRGGNEQFF. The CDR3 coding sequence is TGTGCCAGCAGCTACAGGGGGGGCAATGAGCAGTTCTTC.

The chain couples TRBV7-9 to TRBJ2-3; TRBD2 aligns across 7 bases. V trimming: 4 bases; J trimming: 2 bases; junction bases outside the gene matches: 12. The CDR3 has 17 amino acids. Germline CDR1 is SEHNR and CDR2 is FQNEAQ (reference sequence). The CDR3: CASSSGPGTTITDTQYF. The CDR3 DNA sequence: TGTGCCAGCAGCTCGGGCCCCGGGACTACTATCACAGATACGCAGTATTTT.

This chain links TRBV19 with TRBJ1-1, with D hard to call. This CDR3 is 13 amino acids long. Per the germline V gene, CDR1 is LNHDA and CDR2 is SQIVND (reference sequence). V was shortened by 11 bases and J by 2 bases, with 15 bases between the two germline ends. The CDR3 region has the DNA TGTGCCTCAAAGAGGGAGCTTAACACTGAAGCTTTCTTT. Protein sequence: CASKRELNTEAFF.

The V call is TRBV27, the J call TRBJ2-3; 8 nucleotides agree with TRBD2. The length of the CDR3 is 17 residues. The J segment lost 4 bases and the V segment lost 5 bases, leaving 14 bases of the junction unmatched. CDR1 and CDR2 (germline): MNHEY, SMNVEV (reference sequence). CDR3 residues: CASSKLPGLGGPDTQYF. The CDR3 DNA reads TGTGCCAGCAGTAAACTCCCGGGACTAGGTGGGCCAGATACGCAGTATTTT.

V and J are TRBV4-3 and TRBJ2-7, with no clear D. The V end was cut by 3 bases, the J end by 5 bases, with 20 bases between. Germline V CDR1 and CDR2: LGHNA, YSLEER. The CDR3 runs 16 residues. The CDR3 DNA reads TGCGCCAGCAGCCATTCCCTCTCTCCGGGTGTCCACGAGCAGTACTTC. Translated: CASSHSLSPGVHEQYF.